Each of the 8 T cell receptor beta chains below was sequenced from the same sample in a study of T cell repertoires in cytomegalovirus infection. TCRdb re-derived calls from the reads in MiXCR, one entry per CDR3 protein. This table holds approximately 400,000 distinct CDR3 sequences, approximately 31% found once. Sequences were obtained from PBMCs. These receptors were obtained from a human donor in good health (CMV status not recorded). Some clones in this sample may be carry-over from other donors' samples.

This clonotype was observed a handful of times. The V gene is TRBV5-6, the J gene TRBJ1-5; perhaps TRBD1 as D (5 bases). CDR1 SGHDT and CDR2 YYEEEE come from the germline V gene. V dropped 4 bases and J dropped 6 bases, with 11 bases sitting between them. CDR3 length: 13 residues. The CDR3 spells CASSGGTSQPQHF. The CDR3 DNA sequence: TGTGCCAGCAGCGGGGGGACGTCTCAGCCCCAGCATTTT.

This clonotype was observed a single time. V is TRBV15 and J is TRBJ2-3; a possible D gene is TRBD2 (5 bases). This CDR3 is built from 13 residues. CDR1 is LNHNV, CDR2 YYDKDF, per germline (reference sequence). The ends were cut back, 0 bases at V and 9 bases at J, with 10 bases in the middle. CDR3 region: CATSRDTTGTQYF. Here the CDR3 DNA reads TGTGCCACCAGCAGAGATACGACGGGAACGCAGTATTTT.

With regard to this clonotype: This CDR3 is missing its conserved last phenylalanine or tryptophan, likely due to a read error. J is TRBJ2-3 and V is TRBV7-9, with TRBD2 matching over 8 bases. The CDR3 sequence is 15 residues long. Looked up from germline, CDR1 is SEHNR and CDR2 is FQNEAQ (reference sequence). CDR3 nucleotides: TGTGCCAGAAGCTTAGACGGACTAGCTGTCGATACGCAGTATTTG. It translates to CARSLDGLAVDTQYL.

This clonotype has a count of ten or more. J is TRBJ1-2 and V is TRBV29-1; no clear D. This CDR3 has 16 amino acids. V was clipped by 6 bases and J by 0 bases, with 20 bases between them. The V gene's germline CDR1 is SQVTM and CDR2 ANQGSEA. The CDR3 nucleotides read TGCAGCGTCCGGAACCGCCACACGGTAGCTAACTATGGCTACACCTTC. It codes for CSVRNRHTVANYGYTF.

This clonotype was observed a single time. The genes are TRBV5-6 and TRBJ1-1, with 8 bases fitting TRBD1. J gave up 4 bases and V 3 bases, and 20 bases lay outside the gene matches. The CDR3 is 19 residues long. Germline assignment: CDR1 SGHDT and CDR2 YYEEEE. CDR3 protein: CASSYLLAGGTKKGTEAFF. In DNA, the CDR3 is TGTGCCAGCAGCTACCTGTTGGCAGGGGGCACGAAGAAGGGCACTGAAGCTTTCTTT.

On this clonotype: The CDR3 does not end in the conserved phenylalanine or tryptophan, so this is likely a read error. The rearrangement uses TRBV5-4 and TRBJ2-7; no clear D gene. Germline CDR1 and CDR2: SGHNT and YYREEE (reference sequence). CDR3 size: 10 residues. Trimming stripped 0 bases from V and 7 bases from J, with 2 bases between. The CDR3 bases are TGTGCCAGCAGCTTGGATGAGCAGTACTTA. This translates into CASSLDEQYL.

This clonotype was seen more than once but under ten times. This chain joins TRBV24-1 and TRBJ1-2; D not certain. The germline V gene encodes CDR1 KGHDR and CDR2 SFDVKD. This CDR3 has 13 residues. V shed 3 bases and J shed 7 bases, with 11 bases lying between them. In nucleotides, the CDR3 is TGTGCCACCAGTGATAACCCAACTTTTGGCTACACCTTC. It encodes CATSDNPTFGYTF.

This chain uses TRBV12-3 or TRBV12-4 with TRBJ2-2; D is ambiguous. Trimming left V 0 bases short and J 1 base short, with 3 bases between. The CDR3 is 14 amino acids. CDR3 in DNA: TGTGCCAGCAGTTTAGCGGTGAACACCGGGGAGCTGTTTTTT. Its protein is CASSLAVNTGELFF.